Each of the 2 T cell receptor beta chains below was sequenced from the same sample in a study of cytomegalovirus exposure and HLA in healthy donors. Vbeta (60) and Jbeta (13) primers were used in the PCR. Profiling relied on immunoSEQ multiplex PCR, and the TCRdb table lists in-frame clones only, not all of them. The sample contains roughly 140,000 clones, 82% of which appear only once. Sequenced material: PBMCs. These receptors came from a man aged 25 to 40 in good health and CMV-seropositive.

J is TRBJ1-4 and V is TRBV28, with D tentatively TRBD1 (6 bases). V gave up 8 bases and J gave up 5 bases, with 12 bases separating them. The CDR3 has 13 residues. Germline V lookup: CDR1 MDHEN, CDR2 SYDVKM. The chain's CDR3 is CASVGQRNEKLFF. The CDR3 nucleotides read TGTGCCAGCGTCGGACAGAGAAATGAAAAACTGTTTTTT.

The chain recombines TRBV30 with TRBJ1-2; D not certain. CDR3 length: 11 amino acids. The V and J ends lost 4 bases and 4 bases respectively, with 7 bases between them. CDR1 is GTSNPN, CDR2 SVGIG, per germline (reference sequence). CDR3 DNA: TGTGCCTGGACAAAACTCTATGGCTACACCTTC. Amino acids: CAWTKLYGYTF.